One and the same sample provided the 4 T cell receptor beta chains below, sequenced in a study of sequential checkpoint blockade in melanoma. The method was immunoSEQ multiplex PCR; TCRdb's version includes in-frame clones alone and lacks a portion of them. The sample consists of around 13,000 clones, 70% to 80% of them appearing once. The treatment: randomized to nivolumab then ipilimumab (arm A) or the reverse (arm B). The sequencing used CD8+ T cells sorted from blood (inferred from file names), collected from a patient given nivolumab and ipilimumab in sequence. The origin of the receptors is a human donor with melanoma.

The chain combines TRBV5-6 with TRBJ2-7; TRBD2 matches 11 bases. CDR1 is SGHDT, CDR2 YYEEEE, per germline. After removal of 5 bases from V and 2 bases from J, the junction contained 6 bases not matched to a gene. The CDR3 covers 15 residues. The CDR3 sequence: CASSEVSGGAYEQYF. As DNA, the CDR3 is TGTGCCAGCAGTGAGGTTAGCGGGGGGGCCTACGAGCAGTACTTC.

V usage is TRBV5-1 and J usage is TRBJ2-2; 8 bases are shared with TRBD1. CDR1 and CDR2 (germline): SGHRS, YFSETQ. This CDR3 is 20 amino acids long. Trimming removed 4 bases from V and 4 bases from J; junction bases left unmatched: 21. CDR3: CASSPHKDRATQLFTGELFF. The CDR3 DNA follows: TGCGCCAGCAGCCCCCATAAGGACAGGGCAACACAATTATTCACCGGGGAGCTGTTTTTT.

The gene calls are TRBV6-1 and TRBJ1-2, with 7 bases that match TRBD1. Trimming removed 11 bases from V and 3 bases from J; junction bases left unmatched: 9. Germline V gene data show CDR1 as MNHNS and CDR2 as SASEGT. The CDR3 runs to 13 residues. The CDR3 region is CAGSLGTDYGYTF. Here the CDR3 DNA reads TGTGCCGGGAGTTTGGGGACAGACTATGGCTACACCTTC.

V usage is TRBV2 and J usage is TRBJ2-1, with 8 bases identical to TRBD1. The V and J ends lost 6 bases and 9 bases, in that order; junction bases with no gene match: 7. Germline V gene data show CDR1 as SNHLY and CDR2 as FYNNEI. The CDR3 has 13 residues. The CDR3: CASSVRTGLEQFF. In DNA form, the CDR3 reads TGTGCCAGCAGCGTTCGGACAGGGCTTGAGCAGTTCTTC.